This TCR beta chain is drawn from a study of OX40 agonist ivuxolimab in advanced cancers. For the study in its entirety: Ivuxolimab was a fully human IgG2 agonistic monoclonal antibody targeting the costimulatory receptor OX40 (CD134). Peripheral TCRbeta sequencing was intended to test whether TCR sequence diversity was altered and clonal T-cell expansion was caused by ivuxolimab. Among the roughly 50 dose-escalation patients, 19 had hepatocellular carcinoma, roughly 15 melanoma, 9 renal cell carcinoma and 9 head and neck cancer. The paper reports the monotherapy dose-escalation portion (N = 52 patients) of the phase I ivuxolimab trial. In the dose-escalation cohort, more than 80% of patients were male, and the mean age was roughly 56 years with a range of about 20 to 80. Intravenous ivuxolimab was administered to patients every 2 weeks at six dose levels: 0.01, 0.1, 0.3, 1.5, 3 and 10 mg/kg. Three dose-escalation patients achieved partial responses, one with hepatocellular carcinoma and two with cutaneous melanoma. Prior anti-PD-1, anti-PD-L1 or anti-CTLA-4 therapy was permitted, and checkpoint inhibitors had been received by about 44% of dose-escalation patients. What the authors observed across the whole study: Clonal expansion of both CD4+ and CD8+ blood T cells was observed from baseline to week 6 at doses 0.1 to 3.0 mg/kg. In the 0.1-3.0 mg/kg groups, partial responders had among the lowest normalized peripheral clonal expansion, particularly in CD8+ T cells. Low levels of normalized T-cell clonal expansion were also shown by some nonresponding patients. Which antigens the clonally expanded peripheral T cells were specific for was not determined. After ivuxolimab, CD8+ T cells had more expanded clones than CD4+ T cells on average.

Comments on this clone: Its antigen is still unknown. Base qualities are not provided; no much larger clone lies one nucleotide away.

The trial excluded patients who had a history of autoimmune disease or were on systemic immunosuppression. Peripheral blood for TCR sequencing was collected from all dose cohorts at baseline, on cycle 4 day 1, and on cycle 7 day 1. The samples were taken from a phase I, first-in-human, multicenter, open-label dose-escalation trial of ivuxolimab. Adults with locally advanced or metastatic melanoma, renal cell, hepatocellular, or head and neck squamous cell carcinoma were enrolled in the trial. Before TCR sequencing, CD4+ and CD8+ T cells were separately sorted from peripheral blood. Genomic DNA was extracted from sorted cells for sequencing of the TCRbeta CDR3 region. TCRbeta CDR3 regions were sequenced using the immunoSEQ Assay. TCRdb holds this immuneACCESS table with in-frame rearrangements only. Some clones are missing; in checked studies, unresolved V genes explain under half, and the rest has no known cause. In all, the sample holds tens of thousands of clones, and roughly 87% of those were seen once. The ten largest clones represent 11% of the sample.

Measured from the cysteine to the phenylalanine, the CDR3 is 14 residues long. Solely the CDR3 DNA is kept, with 42 bases framed from the first base. V and J lose 0 bases and 4 bases, and a span of 10 bases separates them. CDR1 and CDR2 are drawn from the germline V gene: SGHRS, YFSETQ. The chain links TRBV5-1 with TRBJ1-2; tentative D gene TRBD1, with 6 bases matching. This specimen was CD4+ or CD8+ T cells sorted from blood, taken in a trial of the OX40 agonist ivuxolimab. The receptor's source is an adult with an advanced solid tumor such as melanoma, head and neck, liver or kidney cancer. The CDR3 reads CASSLAGQSYGYTF. DNA sequence: TGCGCCAGCAGCTTGGCAGGACAGTCCTATGGCTACACCTTC.